This entry describes one T cell receptor beta chain. These data originate in a study of blood T cell repertoires in COVID-19. In the study overall: There were acute and convalescent COVID-19 samples, and they came from the United States, Italy and Spain. T cells, B-cell-depleted T cells, or PBMCs supplied cDNA or gDNA.

The method was immunoSEQ multiplex PCR; TCRdb's version includes in-frame clones alone and lacks a portion of them. The data hold fewer than 450,000 clones, with over 70% observed a single time. CDR3 length: 15 amino acids. Germline values: CDR1 SGHRS, CDR2 YFSETQ. With V trimmed by 0 bases and J by 5 bases, 7 bases remained unmatched. Seattle patients were enrolled during active infection and followed longitudinally. V usage is TRBV5-1 and J usage is TRBJ2-7, with 8 nucleotides matching TRBD1. Sequenced input: peripheral blood. The sequence derives from a woman aged 45-59 years with COVID-19, enrolled during active disease. CDR3 sequence (DNA): TGCGCCAGCAGCTTGGGGACAGGGCGATGGAACGAGCAGTACTTC. It is translated as CASSLGTGRWNEQYF.